The 9 T cell receptor beta chains below all came from one sample that was sequenced in a study of blood T cell repertoires in COVID-19. Here immunoSEQ multiplex PCR was the method, and the copy in TCRdb shows in-frame clones only, minus some. This sample has approximately 53,000 clones, with 85% to 95% found just once. Specimen: peripheral blood. The receptor source for this set is a woman older than 75 with acute or convalescent COVID-19.

V is TRBV25-1 and J is TRBJ1-2; the D is unclear. Germline CDR1 reads MGHDK; CDR2 reads SYGVNS. This CDR3 has 15 residues. V was cut by 4 bases and J by 2 bases, with 14 bases left in between. The CDR3 DNA reads TGTGCCAGCAGTGCATCGTCGGCAGCGAACTATGGCTACACCTTC. Translating it yields CASSASSAANYGYTF.

The rearrangement links TRBV5-1 to TRBJ2-3; D is undetermined. The germline gives CDR1 SGHRS, CDR2 YFSETQ. V was pared by 7 bases and J by 0 bases, with 9 bases between. The CDR3 contains 13 residues. Here the CDR3 reads CASSIPSTDTQYF. In DNA form, the CDR3 reads TGCGCCAGCTCTATTCCTAGCACAGATACGCAGTATTTT.

V gene TRBV4-2 combines with J gene TRBJ2-1, with TRBD2 matching 10 bases. Germline CDR1 LGHNA, CDR2 YNFKEQ. This CDR3 is built from 16 residues. J was trimmed by 5 bases and V by 4 bases; bases with no gene match: 8. CDR3 nucleotides: TGTGCCAGCAGCCCTACGGTAGCGGGAGGTGACAATGAGCAGTTCTTC. Encoded protein: CASSPTVAGGDNEQFF.

This clone is a singleton in its sample. The chain links TRBV9 to TRBJ2-1, with 10 nucleotides matching TRBD2. This CDR3 is 17 amino acids long. The trim removed 0 bases at V and 7 bases at J, leaving 10 bases unmatched. Germline CDR1 reads SGDLS; CDR2 reads YYNGEE. CDR3: CASSVAPLAGDGNEQFF. CDR3 bases: TGTGCCAGCAGCGTAGCCCCCCTAGCGGGAGACGGTAATGAGCAGTTCTTC.

This chain joins TRBV4-2 and TRBJ1-3; D gene unclear. This CDR3 comprises 16 residues. With 0 bases removed from V and 0 bases from J, the gap between germline ends came to 9 bases. Germline-derived CDR1 and CDR2 are LGHNA and YNFKEQ. In DNA form, the CDR3 reads TGTGCCAGCAGCCAAGAAGACACCAGCTCTGGAAACACCATATATTTT. Its protein is CASSQEDTSSGNTIYF.

V and J are TRBV13 and TRBJ1-6; a possible D gene is TRBD1 (5 bases). The V gene's germline CDR1 is PRHDT and CDR2 FYEKMQ (reference sequence). Trimming pared 5 bases from V and 10 bases from J, leaving 12 bases between. This CDR3 spans 13 amino acids. The CDR3 DNA follows: TGTGCCAGCAGCCCAGTCGGGGGGTCACCCCTCCACTTT. Protein product: CASSPVGGSPLHF.

The chain combines TRBV7-8 with TRBJ1-2, with D hard to call. The CDR3 consists of 12 residues. The V end was cut by 8 bases, the J end by 5 bases, with 12 bases between. The germline V gene has CDR1 SGHVS and CDR2 FQNEAQ. The CDR3 region has the DNA TGTGCCAGCTCTTTCGGGGTGTATGGCTACACCTTC. Translation: CASSFGVYGYTF.

This chain links TRBV7-2 with TRBJ2-7; 10 nucleotides match TRBD2. The junction had 1 base not matched to a gene; V was cut back by 2 bases and J by 0 bases. From germline, CDR1 is SGHTA and CDR2 FQGNSA. The CDR3 contains 15 residues. CDR3 DNA sequence: TGTGCCAGCAGCTTATCTAGCGGGAGCTCCTACGAGCAGTACTTC. This sequence encodes CASSLSSGSSYEQYF.

The chain's CDR3 is CASSTRQGGDRVSYEQYF. CDR3 bases: TGTGCCAGCAGCACACGCCAAGGAGGAGACAGGGTCTCCTACGAGCAGTACTTC. The chain has TRBV7-2 and TRBJ2-7; 7 bases align to TRBD1. Germline V lookup: CDR1 SGHTA, CDR2 FQGNSA. With 5 bases clipped from V and 0 bases from J, the junction kept 16 bases outside the gene matches. This CDR3 is built from 18 residues. The full variable domain, with the rest looked up from reference TRBV7-2 and TRBJ2-7, is GAGVSQSPSNKVTEKGKDVELRCDPISGHTALYWYRQSLGQGLEFLIYFQGNSAPDKSGLPSDRFSAERTGGSVSTLTIQRTQQEDSAVYLCASSTRQGGDRVSYEQYFGPGTRLTVT.